This record looks at one T cell receptor (beta chain) sequence and its context. This clonotype came up a few times. What this receptor recognizes is not known. No base quality information exists; no much larger clone differs at one position. The library relied on RT-PCR. Sequencer: Illumina MiSeq. TCRdb reprocessed the public reads (quality trimming at Q25 with fastp, clone calling with MiXCR) and kept in-frame beta chains. Identical CDR3 proteins give one entry, which carries the most common genes and DNA. The sample table contains about 520 distinct CDR3 sequences; only one count was recorded for roughly 50% of them. In total, the top ten clones hold roughly 15% of the sample. The data were taken from a study of CD4 T cell repertoires and nickel (dated by TCRdb to between 2020 and 2021). CDR1 and CDR2 were assigned from the germline V gene as KGHDR and SFDVKD. CDR3 length: 13 amino acids, cysteine to phenylalanine. The DNA shown is the 39-base CDR3, in frame from base 1. V was cut back by 10 bases and J by 0 bases, leaving a gap of 9 bases between them.

The sequence links TRBV24-1 to TRBJ1-5; the D gene is possibly TRBD1, with 5 bases matching. The source material was CD4+ T cells from blood, not recorded whether cultured. The clonotype comes from a human donor in a nickel allergy study, with or without nickel allergy (not recorded which). It is not recorded whether this sample comes from one donor or several. The DNA sequence reads TGTGCCACTCAGGGAATTAGCAATCAGCCCCAGCATTTT. Its translation is CATQGISNQPQHF.